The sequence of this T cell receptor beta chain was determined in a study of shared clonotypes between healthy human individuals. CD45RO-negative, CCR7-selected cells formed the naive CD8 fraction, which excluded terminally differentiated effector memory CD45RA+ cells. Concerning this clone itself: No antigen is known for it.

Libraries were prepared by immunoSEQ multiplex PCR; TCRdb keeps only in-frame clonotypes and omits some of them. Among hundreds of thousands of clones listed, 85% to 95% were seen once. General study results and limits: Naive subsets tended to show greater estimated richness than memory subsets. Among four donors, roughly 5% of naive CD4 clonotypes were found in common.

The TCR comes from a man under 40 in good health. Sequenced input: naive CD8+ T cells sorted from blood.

This CDR3 reads CASTQRGRAYNEQFF. Written as DNA, the CDR3 is TGTGCCAGCACTCAGAGGGGGAGGGCTTACAATGAGCAGTTCTTC. This rearrangement joins TRBV7-9 to TRBJ2-1; D is perhaps TRBD2 (7 bases). Trimming pared 7 bases from V and 4 bases from J, leaving 17 bases between. CDR3 length: 15 amino acids. Germline CDR1 is SEHNR and CDR2 is FQNEAQ (reference sequence).